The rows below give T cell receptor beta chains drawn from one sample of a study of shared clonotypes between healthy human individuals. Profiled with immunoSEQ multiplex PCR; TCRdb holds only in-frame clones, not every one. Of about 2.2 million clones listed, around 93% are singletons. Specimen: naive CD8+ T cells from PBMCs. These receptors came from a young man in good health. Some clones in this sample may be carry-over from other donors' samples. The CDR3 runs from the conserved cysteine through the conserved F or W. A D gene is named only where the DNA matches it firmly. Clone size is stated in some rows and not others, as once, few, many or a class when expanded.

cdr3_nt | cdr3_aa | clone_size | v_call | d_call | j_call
TGTGCCAGCAGTCCCCCGCGCGTAAGTAGCAATCAGCCCCAGCATTTT | CASSPPRVSSNQPQHF | . | TRBV28 | . | TRBJ1-5
TGTGCCAGCAGCGTAGATACAAGCTCTGGAAACACCATATATTTT | CASSVDTSSGNTIYF | . | TRBV9 | . | TRBJ1-3
TGTGCCAGCAGGACGGGAGACGAGCAGTACTTC | CASRTGDEQYF | . | TRBV6-1 | . | TRBJ2-7
TGTGCCAGCAGCTTAGTAGGGGGCGCGCTCTTGGACCACTTC | CASSLVGGALLDHF | . | TRBV7-9 | TRBD1 | TRBJ2-5
TGTGCCAGCAGTTTCTCCACGGGGCTAGCTATTTACGAGCAGTACTTC | CASSFSTGLAIYEQYF | . | TRBV5-4 | . | TRBJ2-7
TGTGCCAGCAGCTTAACGGGAGCTGTTTACGAGCAGTACTTC | CASSLTGAVYEQYF | once | TRBV7-2 | . | TRBJ2-7
TGTGCCAGCAGTTACTCTGACAGAAACACTGAAGCTTTCTTT | CASSYSDRNTEAFF | few | TRBV6-5 | . | TRBJ1-1
TGTGCCAGCAGTTCTCCGGGAGCCTTACAGGCAGATACGCAGTATTTT | CASSSPGALQADTQYF | . | TRBV27 | . | TRBJ2-3
TGTGCCAGCAGCTTGCATAAGAGCTCCTACAATGAGCAGTTCTTC | CASSLHKSSYNEQFF | . | TRBV11-2 | . | TRBJ2-1
TGTGCCAGCAGAGAGCAAGCAGGGGCTGGTCAAGAGACCCAGTACTTC | CASREQAGAGQETQYF | . | TRBV4-2 | . | TRBJ2-5
TGTGCCAGCAGAAGACAGAACACTGAAGCTTTCTTT | CASRRQNTEAFF | . | TRBV27 | . | TRBJ1-1
TGTGCCAGTAGTATACAGACAGGGCGGACTGAAGCTTTCTTT | CASSIQTGRTEAFF | . | TRBV19 | TRBD1 | TRBJ1-1
TGTGCCAGCAGCTTATCTCTCCGCTCTGGGGCCAACGTCCTGACTTTC | CASSLSLRSGANVLTF | . | TRBV7-9 | . | TRBJ2-6
TGTGCCAGCAGTTACTCTATAAGTGGGAGGGCCAGGGAGCAGTTCTTC | CASSYSISGRAREQFF | . | TRBV6-6 | TRBD2 | TRBJ2-1
TGTGCCAGCAGCGTAGACTGGGACGCCGATAAGAGCCAAGAGACCCAGTACTTC | CASSVDWDADKSQETQYF | . | TRBV9 | . | TRBJ2-5
TGTGCCAGCAGCGTACGAGAGGGCCTAGGGAATGAGCAGTTCTTC | CASSVREGLGNEQFF | . | TRBV9 | . | TRBJ2-1